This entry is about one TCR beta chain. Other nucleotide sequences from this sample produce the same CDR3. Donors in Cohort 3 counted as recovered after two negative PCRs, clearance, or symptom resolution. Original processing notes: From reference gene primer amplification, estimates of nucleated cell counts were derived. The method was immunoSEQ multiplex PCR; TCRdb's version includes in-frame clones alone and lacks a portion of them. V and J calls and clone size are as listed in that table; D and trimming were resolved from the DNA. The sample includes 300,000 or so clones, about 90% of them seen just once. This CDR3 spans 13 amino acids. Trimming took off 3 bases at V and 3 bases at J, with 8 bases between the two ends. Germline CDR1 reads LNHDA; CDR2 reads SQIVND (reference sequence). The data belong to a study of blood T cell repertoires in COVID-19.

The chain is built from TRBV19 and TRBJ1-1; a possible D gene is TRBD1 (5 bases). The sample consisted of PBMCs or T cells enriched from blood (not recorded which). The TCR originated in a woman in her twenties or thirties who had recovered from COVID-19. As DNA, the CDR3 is TGTGCCAGTAGTATTGCGGGGGACACTGAAGCTTTCTTT. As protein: CASSIAGDTEAFF.